This TCR beta chain came from a study of tumor-infiltrating T cells and Merkel cell polyomavirus. Study information: The study examined CD8+ T cells specific for the Merkel cell polyomavirus KLL epitope. TIL sorts averaged roughly 6,000 cells (roughly 1,844-12,799); blood sorts averaged approximately 690 (roughly 330-8,000). Study-wide findings and caveats: Largely private KLL-specific TRB repertoires had one clonotype shared by two patients.

Assay: immunoSEQ multiplex PCR; the TCRdb copy retains only in-frame clones and omits some. The data hold some 270 clones, with roughly 87% observed a single time. Every patient's tumor was robustly positive for Merkel cell polyomavirus Large T antigen on immunohistochemistry. This clone has only one observation. This receptor was identified in a man aged 60-69 years with Merkel cell carcinoma. Sequenced material: Merkel cell polyomavirus peptide tetramer+ CD8+ T cells sorted from blood.

CDR3 DNA: TGTGCCAGCAGTTCCCCCGGGACAGGCTCCTACGAGCAGTACTTC. Protein product: CASSSPGTGSYEQYF. The gene calls are TRBV6-6 and TRBJ2-7, with 8 nucleotides matching TRBD1. Germline V gene data show CDR1 as MNHNY and CDR2 as SVGAGI (reference sequence). V dropped 4 bases and J dropped 0; count of bases not matched to a gene: 5. This CDR3 comprises 15 residues.